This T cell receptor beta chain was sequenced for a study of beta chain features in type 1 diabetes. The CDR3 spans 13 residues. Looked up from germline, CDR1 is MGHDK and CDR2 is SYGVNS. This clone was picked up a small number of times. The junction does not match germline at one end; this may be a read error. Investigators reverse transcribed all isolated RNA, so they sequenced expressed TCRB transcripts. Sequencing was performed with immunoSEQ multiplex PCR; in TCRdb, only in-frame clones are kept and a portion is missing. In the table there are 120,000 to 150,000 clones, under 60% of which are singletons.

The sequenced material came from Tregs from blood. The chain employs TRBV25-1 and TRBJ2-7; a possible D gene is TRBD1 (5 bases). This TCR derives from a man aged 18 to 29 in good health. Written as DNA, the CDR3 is TGTGCCAGCAGAGAATTCGACAGCTACGAGCAGTACTTC. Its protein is CASREFDSYEQYF.